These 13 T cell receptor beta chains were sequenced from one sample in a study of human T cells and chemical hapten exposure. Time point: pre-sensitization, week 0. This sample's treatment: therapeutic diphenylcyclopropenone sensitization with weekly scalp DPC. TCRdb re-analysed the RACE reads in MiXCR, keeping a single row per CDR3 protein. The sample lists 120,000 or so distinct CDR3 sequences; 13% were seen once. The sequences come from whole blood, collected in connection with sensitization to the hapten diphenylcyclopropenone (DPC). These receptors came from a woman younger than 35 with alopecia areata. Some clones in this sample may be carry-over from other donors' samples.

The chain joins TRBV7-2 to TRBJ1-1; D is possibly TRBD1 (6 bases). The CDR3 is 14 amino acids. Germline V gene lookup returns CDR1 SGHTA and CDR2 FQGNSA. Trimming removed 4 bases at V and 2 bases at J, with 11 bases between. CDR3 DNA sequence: TGTGCCAGCAGCTCTCAACAGGGAAACACTGAAGCTTTCTTT. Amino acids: CASSSQQGNTEAFF.

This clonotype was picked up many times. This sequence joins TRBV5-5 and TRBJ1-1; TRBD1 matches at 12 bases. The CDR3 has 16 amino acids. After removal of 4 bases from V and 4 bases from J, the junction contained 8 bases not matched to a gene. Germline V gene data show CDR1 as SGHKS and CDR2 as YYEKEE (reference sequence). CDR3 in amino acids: CASSAGTGGVGTEAFF. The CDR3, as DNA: TGTGCCAGCAGCGCGGGGACAGGGGGCGTCGGCACTGAAGCTTTCTTT.

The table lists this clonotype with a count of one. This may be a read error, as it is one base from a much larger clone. The CDR3 DNA sequence: TGTGTCAGCAGCTCCCGGGACGAAGGACCCTATAATTCACCCCTCCACTTT. Amino acids: CVSSSRDEGPYNSPLHF. The V and J genes are TRBV5-6 and TRBJ1-6; TRBD1 is a possible D gene (5 bases). The CDR3 sequence is 17 residues long. CDR1 and CDR2 from the germline V gene are SGHDT and YYEEEE. Full variable domain (outside the CDR3, taken from reference TRBV5-6 and TRBJ1-6): DAGVTQSPTHLIKTRGQQVTLRCSPKSGHDTVSWYQQALGQGPQFIFQYYEEEERQRGNFPDRFSGHQFPNYSSELNVNALLLGDSALYLCVSSSRDEGPYNSPLHFGNGTRLTVT.

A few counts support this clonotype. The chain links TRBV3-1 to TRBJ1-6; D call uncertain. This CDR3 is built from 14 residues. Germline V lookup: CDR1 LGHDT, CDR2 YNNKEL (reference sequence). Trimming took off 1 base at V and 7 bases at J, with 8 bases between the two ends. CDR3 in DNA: TGTGCCAGCAGCCAAGGAGATATCAATTCACCCCTCCACTTT. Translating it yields CASSQGDINSPLHF.

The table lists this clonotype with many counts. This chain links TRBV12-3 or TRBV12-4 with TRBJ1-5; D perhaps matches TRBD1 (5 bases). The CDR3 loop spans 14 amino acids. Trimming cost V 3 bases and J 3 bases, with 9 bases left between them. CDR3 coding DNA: TGTGCCAGCAGTTTTGGGGCCAACAATCAGCCCCAGCATTTT. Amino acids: CASSFGANNQPQHF.

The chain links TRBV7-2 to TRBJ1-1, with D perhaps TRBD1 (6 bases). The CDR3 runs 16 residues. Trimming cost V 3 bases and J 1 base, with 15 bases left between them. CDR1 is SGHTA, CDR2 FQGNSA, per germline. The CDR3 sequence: CASSLDSVVPNTEAFF. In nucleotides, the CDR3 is TGTGCCAGCAGCTTGGACAGTGTGGTACCGAACACTGAAGCTTTCTTT.

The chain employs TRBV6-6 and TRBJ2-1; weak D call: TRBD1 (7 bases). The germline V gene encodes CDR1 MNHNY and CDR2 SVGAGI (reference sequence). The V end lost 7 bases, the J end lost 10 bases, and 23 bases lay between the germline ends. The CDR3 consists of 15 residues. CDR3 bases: TGTGCCAGCACCCACCCGGGCAGGGGGGTGGAAGAGCAGTTCTTC. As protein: CASTHPGRGVEEQFF.

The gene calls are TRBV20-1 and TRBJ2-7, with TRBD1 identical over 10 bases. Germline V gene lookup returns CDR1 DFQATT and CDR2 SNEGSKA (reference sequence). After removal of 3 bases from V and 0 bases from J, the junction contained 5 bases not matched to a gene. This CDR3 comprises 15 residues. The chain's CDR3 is CSARWGQGSSYEQYF. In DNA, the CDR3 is TGCAGTGCTAGGTGGGGACAGGGGAGCTCCTACGAGCAGTACTTC.

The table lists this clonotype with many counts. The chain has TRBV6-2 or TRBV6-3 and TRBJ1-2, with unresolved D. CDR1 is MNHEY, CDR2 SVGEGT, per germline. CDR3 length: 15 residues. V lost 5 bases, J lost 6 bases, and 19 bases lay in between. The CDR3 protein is CASSLDITRLDGYTF. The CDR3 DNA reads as TGTGCCAGCAGTCTCGACATTACCCGATTGGATGGCTACACCTTC.

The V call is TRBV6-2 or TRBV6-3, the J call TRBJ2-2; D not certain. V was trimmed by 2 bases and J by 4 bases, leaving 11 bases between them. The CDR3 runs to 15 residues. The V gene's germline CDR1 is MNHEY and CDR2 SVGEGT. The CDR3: CASSYGEGATGELFF. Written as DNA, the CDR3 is TGTGCCAGCAGTTACGGCGAAGGAGCCACCGGGGAGCTGTTTTTT.

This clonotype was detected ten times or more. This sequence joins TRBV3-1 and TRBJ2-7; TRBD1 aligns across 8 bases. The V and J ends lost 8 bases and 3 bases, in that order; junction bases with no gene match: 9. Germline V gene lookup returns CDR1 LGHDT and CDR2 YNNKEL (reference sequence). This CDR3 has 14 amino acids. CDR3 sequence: CASSRGLLVYEQYF. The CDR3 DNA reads TGTGCCAGCTCCAGGGGGCTCCTCGTCTACGAGCAGTACTTC.

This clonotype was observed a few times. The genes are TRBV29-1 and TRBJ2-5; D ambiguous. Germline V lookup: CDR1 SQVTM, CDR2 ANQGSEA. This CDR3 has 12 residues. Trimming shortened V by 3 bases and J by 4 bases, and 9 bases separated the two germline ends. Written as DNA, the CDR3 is TGCAGCGTTGAGAAGGGTGGAGAGACCCAGTACTTC. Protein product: CSVEKGGETQYF.

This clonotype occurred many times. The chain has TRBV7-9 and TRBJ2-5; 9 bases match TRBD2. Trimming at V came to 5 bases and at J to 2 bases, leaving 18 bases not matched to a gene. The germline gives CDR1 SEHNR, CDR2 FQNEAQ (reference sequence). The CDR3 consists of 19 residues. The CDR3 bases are TGTGCCAGCAGCCTCCCAGTTGGAGGCGGGGGGGCAGATCAAGAGACCCAGTACTTC. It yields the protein CASSLPVGGGGADQETQYF.